This T cell receptor (beta chain) was documented in a study of cytomegalovirus exposure and HLA in healthy donors (dated 2017 in TCRdb). Concerning the study at large: In an earlier analysis of 587 of the donors, around 290 Gb of sequence data and 90 million to 120 million unique TCR beta sequences from about 180 million T cells were reported. Typing coverage varied by locus: roughly 629-630 donors for A, B, C, DRB1 and DQB1; roughly 560 for DQA1; about 570 for DPA1; more than 450 for DPB1. The study combined high-throughput TCR immunosequencing, statistical association of individual TCRs with disease status, and machine learning to predict cytomegalovirus infection status. In addition to the first cohort of 666 subjects, a separate validation cohort of 120 different subjects was used. An early release that covered roughly 600 HLA-typed donors contained approximately 300 gigabases of sequencing data and about 84 million unique TCR sequences. Rather than using new phenotypic data, the later analysis identified candidate immune exposures from TCR beta sequences and from how often those sequences occurred across donors. To study patterns of TCR occurrence, a later analysis re-analyzed previously published TCR beta repertoires from several hundred donors and added high-resolution HLA genotyping. An earlier analysis of 587 of the donors applied high-throughput TCR beta sequencing to assess whether each TCR beta V gene segment acted as functional or pseudogenic. Among some 410 genotyped donors of the cohort, an average of around 220,000 unique TCR beta nucleotide sequences was sequenced per donor, of which 15% to 20% were non-productive. The study profiled the T cell repertoires of hundreds of subjects by immunosequencing and related them to cytomegalovirus serostatus. Of the roughly 400 genotyped donors, roughly 76% were placed in the genetic ancestry cluster associated with self-reported Caucasian donors. The study aimed to test whether cataloging public T cell receptors could reveal signatures of past pathogen exposure. Alongside the repertoire data, information on donor age, sex, ethnicity and CMV serostatus was compiled. Every discovery cohort repertoire had been produced on one sequencing platform. A later genetic analysis used genome-wide SNP genotypes for about 55% of the 666 donors, treating that subset as a discovery cohort. Class I and class II HLA loci were covered by the typing at four-digit resolution. About five DR-DQ haplotypes were treated as single units for association and clustering because of strong linkage in the cohort.

The cohort consisted of 666 healthy bone marrow donors. At the time of sampling, every cohort member was nominally healthy, though immune exposures that went unrecorded were likely present. The donor tested CMV seropositive, placing the donor among the 289 seropositive members of the cohort. Each donor provided a peripheral blood sample, and peripheral blood mononuclear cells were used for TCR beta sequencing. Genomic DNA was extracted from the blood cell samples with the Qiagen DNeasy Blood Extraction Kit. To prepare the library, the immunoSEQ multiplex PCR assay was applied. For the multiplex PCR, a mixture combining 60 forward primers for TCR Vbeta segments and 13 reverse primers for TCR Jbeta segments was used. The CDR3 region of rearranged TCR beta genes was amplified from genomic DNA by a multiplex PCR assay. On the Illumina HiSeq System, the amplified TCR beta libraries were sequenced as 87-base-pair reads. In the original analysis: A later analysis tallied 75 million to 95 million unique TCR beta chains across the 610 or so repertoires, and some 10 million of those chains were shared by two or more donors. Raw reads were error-corrected and collapsed into unique sequences by a nearest-neighbor algorithm in which closely related sequences were merged to remove PCR and sequencing errors. To assign V, D and J gene segments, CDR3 sequences were aligned to IMGT reference sequences. For a sequence to be retained, at least a six-nucleotide match to both a V gene segment and a J gene segment was required. A rearrangement counted as productive if the CDR3 had no stop codons and remained in frame with V and J, and every other rearrangement counted as non-productive. CDR3 was defined by IMGT convention, running from the second conserved V-encoded cysteine to the conserved J-encoded phenylalanine. In an earlier analysis of roughly 610 of the donors, sequences lacking an unambiguous match to a single V gene segment were excluded. An earlier analysis of around 600 of the donors classified V segments as functional when productive rearrangements were above 56.7% and as segregating when the standard deviation between donors was above 5%. A statistical classification framework was built to diagnose cytomegalovirus status from the catalog of TCR beta chain sequences. A later analysis assigned V and J genes by comparing TCR nucleotide sequences with IMGT/GENE-DB human TR gene sequences. In a later analysis, CDR3 sequences and most-parsimonious VDJ recombination scenarios were assigned using the TCRdist pipeline. In a later analysis, each TCR beta chain was defined by its CDR3 amino acid sequence together with its V-gene family, and reads without a unique V-gene family were excluded. As a way to deal with suspected cross-contamination and a sequencing artifact, a later analysis dropped 500 to 700 nucleotide sequences that were highly shared and had low generation probability. In a later analysis, a clonal expansion index for each public chain was calculated from normalized within-repertoire ranks of inferred template counts. In a later analysis, generation probabilities were computed using a VDJ recombination model fitted to out-of-frame rearrangements, and the results were checked against IGoR. In a later analysis, hypergeometric tests were used to score TCR-TCR, TCR-HLA and TCR-CMV co-occurrence, with a repertoire-size bias correction applied to TCR pairs. False discovery rates were estimated in a later analysis by permuting HLA or CMV assignments 20 times. In a later analysis, co-occurring TCRs were grouped using DBSCAN, and TCRdist sequence similarity was added for clustering within HLA-allele-positive subsets. For co-occurrence clustering, repertoires with fewer than 30,000 or more than 120,000 public chains were excluded, along with roughly five repertoires with anomalous nucleotide sharing. TCRdb provides this immuneACCESS table in a form limited to in-frame rearrangements. Some clones are lacking; in checked studies, under half of them reflect an unresolved V gene, and why the rest are absent is not known. V and J calls and clone size are copied from that table; D and trimming were computed from the DNA. The sample yields 90,000 to 130,000 clones; around 80% were counted once. About a fifth of the sample belongs to the ten largest clones.

Concerning this clone itself: Its antigen remains unidentified. Nothing much larger sits one base from this clone, and base qualities are not available.

Results and caveats for the whole study, not just this receptor: For the cohort, immune exposure information was limited to CMV serostatus. The sequencing pipeline was judged likely to have produced a cluster of highly shared sequence variants as a technical artifact. Because counts were too low, some 16 rarely observed V segments, including chromosome 9 orphons, were excluded from the earlier analysis of around 640 of the donors. Compared with equally common non-associated chains, HLA-associated TCR beta chains in a later analysis were more clonally expanded and had lower generation probabilities. According to a later analysis, parvovirus B19, influenza, CMV and Epstein-Barr virus appeared linked to several top co-occurrence clusters. Cytomegalovirus status was reported to be diagnosed by the classifier with high specificity and sensitivity in both the original and validation cohorts. An association between a missense DCLRE1C variant and V-gene and J-gene trimming of TCR beta chains was found in a later genetic analysis and replicated in an independent cohort. Assigning TCR associations to individual alleles was difficult when HLA alleles, especially DR and DQ, strongly co-occurred. Compared with the roughly 700-donor mean, donors in an Asian-associated ancestry cluster had fewer N-insertions in productive TCRs, according to a later genetic analysis. Roughly uniform sequencing depth across donors was assumed in presence/absence analyses, although this assumption may not hold. According to the authors, the approach could potentially be generalized to other disease states and immunological phenotypes. In a later analysis, TCR association rates were found to vary across HLA loci, with the most associated TCRs seen for DRB1 alleles and the fewest for HLA-C alleles. In a later analysis, most CMV-associated TCR beta chains were found to appear HLA-restricted, with HLA associations seemingly driven largely by CMV exposure. In an earlier analysis of over 550 of the donors, most TCR beta V segments were observed in productive rearrangements about 90% or about 30% of the time, broadly matching IMGT annotations. A further reported finding was that TCR beta sequences accurately predicted the HLA-A and HLA-B alleles for most subjects in the first cohort. This cohort had only TCR beta chains sequenced, and the lack of alpha or paired-chain data limited which features could be detected. Correlated functional status among segregating V segments might be attributable to linkage disequilibrium, but an unknown experimental factor could not be ruled out. Across donors, most TCR sequences were observed very rarely, whereas some public TCRs were present in many individuals. The study listed 150 to 200 TCR beta chains as associated with cytomegalovirus. Because HLA typing was missing for some donors at each locus, association tests included only the typed subset. Specific HLA alleles were associated with around 18,000 TCR beta sequences at a false discovery rate of 0.05 in a later analysis. In vitro tests confirmed that a few of the cytomegalovirus-associated TCR beta chains recognize cytomegalovirus antigens. Because the 87-base-pair reads could not distinguish some IMGT-functional V segments, including TRBV6-2 and TRBV6-3, those segments were excluded.

The V end loses 1 base and the J end loses 0 bases, and a stretch of 6 bases separates them. Inclusive of the bounding cysteine and phenylalanine, the CDR3 is 14 residues long. Only the CDR3 DNA is retained, 42 bases long and in frame from the first base. Per the germline V gene, SGHVS is the CDR1 and FQNEAQ is the CDR2. The sequence derives from a man in his thirties or forties in good health and CMV-seropositive. The sample consisted of PBMCs. The rearrangement combines TRBV7-8 with TRBJ1-1; the D gene cannot be named for sure. The CDR3 region has the sequence CASSLDGLNTEAFF. The DNA sequence is TGTGCCAGCAGCTTAGACGGGTTGAACACTGAAGCTTTCTTT.